Presented here are 10 T cell receptor beta chains from one specimen sequenced in a study of blood T cell repertoires in COVID-19. Sequencing used immunoSEQ multiplex PCR; TCRdb keeps in-frame clones, though not all of them. The sample lists roughly 120,000 clones, about four fifths occurring once. The sample consisted of peripheral blood. The receptors stem from a man aged 65-85 years with acute or convalescent COVID-19.

This clone was seen a handful of times. This sequence joins TRBV7-2 and TRBJ2-7, with 8 bases fitting TRBD2. Trimming removed 5 bases from V and 0 bases from J; junction bases left unmatched: 6. The CDR3 contains 15 residues. The V gene's germline CDR1 is SGHTA and CDR2 FQGNSA. The CDR3, as DNA: TGTGCCAGCAGCCGGACTAGCTCAAGCTCCTACGAGCAGTACTTC. The encoded protein is CASSRTSSSSYEQYF.

The chain employs TRBV27 and TRBJ2-1, with 7 positions matching TRBD2. J lost 15 bases, V lost 4 bases, and 6 bases had no gene match. CDR3 length equals 11 residues. Germline-derived CDR1 and CDR2 are MNHEY and SMNVEV (reference sequence). DNA of the CDR3: TGTGCCAGCAGTTCCACGGGGAGGGTGTTCTTC. This encodes CASSSTGRVFF.

This clone was counted once. V is TRBV5-4 and J is TRBJ1-4; TRBD1 agrees at 10 bases. Per the germline V gene, CDR1 is SGHNT and CDR2 is YYREEE (reference sequence). Germline trimming cut 3 bases from V and 7 bases from J; bases unmatched to any gene: 3. The CDR3 covers 14 residues. In DNA form, the CDR3 reads TGTGCCAGCAGCTCCGGGACAGGGGTTGAAAAACTGTTTTTT. Translation: CASSSGTGVEKLFF.

This clone was seen just once. The chain has TRBV18 and TRBJ2-2; a possible D gene is TRBD1 (6 bases). CDR1 and CDR2 from the germline V gene are KGHSH and LQKENI. V lost 3 bases, J lost 3 bases, and 11 bases lay in between. The CDR3 is made up of 15 amino acids. The DNA for the CDR3 is TGTGCCAGCTCACCGGGACAAGGGGACACCGGGGAGCTGTTTTTT. As protein: CASSPGQGDTGELFF.

The gene calls are TRBV7-2 and TRBJ1-5; 7 bases fit TRBD1. This CDR3 region has 17 residues. In germline, CDR1 is SGHTA, CDR2 FQGNSA. After removal of 1 base from V and 2 bases from J, the junction contained 8 bases not matched to a gene. CDR3: CASSLGPYRGGNQPQHF. The CDR3, as DNA: TGTGCCAGCAGCTTAGGCCCTTACAGGGGTGGCAATCAGCCCCAGCATTTT.

The chain is built from TRBV9 and TRBJ2-1; TRBD1 agrees at 8 bases. V trimming: 5 bases; J trimming: 2 bases; junction bases outside the gene matches: 3. The CDR3 is made up of 14 amino acids. The germline gives CDR1 SGDLS, CDR2 YYNGEE. The CDR3 DNA reads TGTGCCAGCAGGCCGGGACAGGCCTACAATGAGCAGTTCTTC. Residues: CASRPGQAYNEQFF.

The chain has TRBV3-1 (or the pseudogene TRBV3-2) and TRBJ1-5, with D possibly matching TRBD1 (6 bases). Per germline, CDR1 LGHDT and CDR2 YNNKEL (reference sequence). The CDR3 runs to 19 residues. Trimming pared 0 bases from V and 4 bases from J, leaving 22 bases between. The CDR3 spells CASSQDLRFFRGRNQPQHF. In nucleotides, the CDR3 is TGTGCCAGCAGCCAAGATCTGCGGTTTTTCAGGGGACGAAATCAGCCCCAGCATTTT.

This chain uses TRBV18 with TRBJ2-7; D ambiguous. Germline V gene sequence: CDR1 KGHSH, CDR2 LQKENI. V gave up 0 bases and J gave up 4 bases, with 13 bases separating them. The length of the CDR3 is 15 residues. The CDR3 coding sequence is TGTGCCAGCTCACCACCGCGGTCGCTCGGTTACGAGCAGTACTTC. Its protein is CASSPPRSLGYEQYF. The full variable domain, with the rest looked up from reference TRBV18 and TRBJ2-7, is NAGVMQNPRHLVRRRGQEARLRCSPMKGHSHVYWYRQLPEEGLKFMVYLQKENIIDESGMPKERFSAEFPKEGPSILRIQQVVRGDSAAYFCASSPPRSLGYEQYFGPGTRLTVT.

The chain has TRBV7-8 and TRBJ2-5; perhaps TRBD2 as D (7 bases). Trimming shortened V by 3 bases and J by 7 bases, and 18 bases separated the two germline ends. Germline CDR1 is SGHVS and CDR2 is FQNEAQ. CDR3 length: 15 amino acids. The CDR3 DNA sequence: TGTGCCAGCAGCTTTGGCCGGGGGGCCGACCCGACCCAGTACTTC. Its protein is CASSFGRGADPTQYF.

This clone came up a few times. The CDR3 nucleotides are TGTGCCAGCACCCGGACAGGGTCGTTAGGTGAGCAGTTCTTC. It codes for CASTRTGSLGEQFF. The V and J genes are TRBV6-5 and TRBJ2-1, with 8 bases fitting TRBD1. The germline CDR1 and CDR2 sequences are MNHEY and SVGAGI. Unmatched junction bases numbered 11, after V lost 7 bases and J lost 9 bases. This CDR3 is 14 amino acids long.